Listed here are 25 T cell receptor beta chains from one sample, sequenced in a study of Graves' ophthalmopathy and Graves' hyperthyroidism. TCR beta CDR3 amplification used RNA transcripts. HTBI primers served in a first-round RT-PCR, which a second-round multiplex PCR followed. In TCRdb, the multiplex PCR reads were re-called with MiXCR into one record per CDR3 protein. This table holds 450,000 to 600,000 distinct CDR3 sequences, 39% found once. Sequencing used peripheral blood or thyroid tissue (not recorded which). The source is an adult man with Graves' hyperthyroidism.

This clonotype has ten or more counts. The chain has TRBV2 and TRBJ1-4; D is unclear. Germline loops: CDR1 SNHLY, CDR2 FYNNEI. Trimming shortened V by 8 bases and J by 8 bases, and 12 bases separated the two germline ends. This CDR3 spans 12 amino acids. CDR3 sequence: CASGRRVEKLFF. The CDR3 nucleotides read TGTGCCAGCGGGAGGAGGGTCGAAAAACTGTTTTTT.

This clonotype was counted between two and nine times. The chain combines TRBV12-3 or TRBV12-4 with TRBJ1-2, with 7 bases aligning to TRBD1. CDR3 length equals 15 residues. J gave up 3 bases and V 7 bases, and 11 bases lay outside the gene matches. CDR3 in amino acids: CASTTAPGGDYGYTF. DNA of the CDR3: TGTGCCAGCACTACCGCTCCAGGGGGAGACTATGGCTACACCTTC.

This clonotype was seen repeatedly, ten times or more. CDR3 sequence: CASSGRTRGGTGELFF. The CDR3 DNA reads TGTGCCAGCAGCGGGCGTACCAGGGGTGGCACCGGGGAGCTGTTTTTT. This chain joins TRBV7-2 and TRBJ2-2; perhaps TRBD1 as D (6 bases). This CDR3 contains 16 residues. Germline V gene data show CDR1 as SGHTA and CDR2 as FQGNSA. V lost 5 bases and J 4 bases, leaving 17 bases between the germline ends.

The sample holds many counts of this clonotype. The chain couples TRBV4-2 to TRBJ1-1; 9 nucleotides agree with TRBD1. There are 15 residues in the CDR3. With V trimmed by 1 base and J by 6 bases, 6 bases remained unmatched. Germline lookup yields CDR1 LGHNA and CDR2 YNFKEQ. CDR3 DNA sequence: TGTGCCAGCAGCCAAGGGAGGGACAGGGCAGCTGAAGCTTTCTTT. As protein: CASSQGRDRAAEAFF.

In its sample, this clonotype was seen many times. This chain joins TRBV6-5 and TRBJ1-1, with D perhaps matching TRBD1 (6 bases). Trimming pared 10 bases from V and 0 bases from J, leaving 15 bases between. The germline V gene encodes CDR1 MNHEY and CDR2 SVGAGI. The CDR3 has 14 residues. The CDR3 is CATLQGTMNTEAFF. DNA for the CDR3: TGTGCCACGCTACAGGGAACCATGAACACTGAAGCTTTCTTT.

J is TRBJ2-7 and V is TRBV20-1; the D gene could be TRBD1 or TRBD2 (6 bases each). The J call may be faulty, since TRBJ2-1 better matches the DNA end. Per germline, CDR1 DFQATT and CDR2 SNEGSKA (reference sequence). The CDR3 contains 15 residues. The CDR3 protein is CSARGRGSSYNEQFF. Here the CDR3 DNA reads TGCAGTGCTAGAGGGAGGGGGAGCTCCTACAATGAGCAGTTCTTC.

V usage is TRBV29-1 and J usage is TRBJ2-5; D is undetermined. CDR1 and CDR2 (germline): SQVTM, ANQGSEA. V was clipped by 5 bases and J by 2 bases, with 6 bases between them. CDR3 length: 11 residues. CDR3 DNA sequence: TGCAGCGTTAGGAATCAAGAGACCCAGTACTTC. Translating it yields CSVRNQETQYF. Full variable domain (remainder filled in from reference TRBV29-1 and TRBJ2-5): SAVISQKPSRDICQRGTSLTIQCQVDSQVTMMFWYRQQPGQSLTLIATANQGSEATYESGFVIDKFPISRPNLTFSTLTVSNMSPEDSSIYLCSVRNQETQYFGPGTRLLVL.

Comments on this clonotype: Given a much more abundant clone one base away, this may be a read error. The chain combines TRBV10-2 with TRBJ1-1; D ambiguous. The CDR3 is 15 residues long. Germline loops: CDR1 WSHSY, CDR2 SAAADI. The DNA of the CDR3 is TGTACCAGCAATCGAAACAGTCACATGAACACTGAAGCTTTCTTT. Protein product: CTSNRNSHMNTEAFF.

The chain couples TRBV2 to TRBJ1-5; 8 bases match TRBD1. Trimming at V came to 7 bases and at J to 0 bases, leaving 11 bases not matched to a gene. This CDR3 contains 17 residues. CDR1 is SNHLY and CDR2 is FYNNEI in the germline V gene. In DNA, the CDR3 is TGTGCCAGCATGCTGGACAGGGAGGGCAATAGCAATCAGCCCCAGCATTTT. Its translation: CASMLDREGNSNQPQHF.

This clonotype came up once. The chain is built from TRBV9 and TRBJ2-3; D unclear. Trimming removed 0 bases from V and 2 bases from J, with 13 bases in between. The CDR3 spans 16 residues. Germline CDR1 reads SGDLS; CDR2 reads YYNGEE. This CDR3 is CASSVEPALHTDTQYF. The CDR3, as DNA: TGTGCCAGCAGCGTAGAGCCCGCGTTGCACACAGATACGCAGTATTTT.

The chain joins TRBV9 to TRBJ2-3, with 8 bases fitting TRBD2. CDR1 is SGDLS, CDR2 YYNGEE, per germline. Germline trimming cut 4 bases from V and 5 bases from J; bases unmatched to any gene: 9. The CDR3 is made up of 15 amino acids. The CDR3 DNA is TGTGCCAGCAGCTACCGGGGGGGCCTTGGAGATACGCAGTATTTT. Translated, it gives CASSYRGGLGDTQYF.

This clonotype has at least ten counts. J is TRBJ2-7 and V is TRBV20-1; D is unclear. Germline CDR1 and CDR2: DFQATT and SNEGSKA (reference sequence). The V and J ends lost 0 bases and 6 bases respectively, with 3 bases between them. The CDR3 loop spans 10 amino acids. The DNA of the CDR3 is TGCAGTGCTAGAGATCTCGAGCAGTACTTC. Translating gives CSARDLEQYF.

This clonotype was picked up one time. A much larger clone differs by one base, so this may be a read error. The V gene is TRBV30, the J gene TRBJ1-5; D unclear. The CDR3 totals 13 residues. Germline V gene lookup returns CDR1 GTSNPN and CDR2 SVGIG (reference sequence). The CDR3 loop reads CAWSVSGNQPRHF. The CDR3 nucleotides are TGTGCCTGGAGTGTATCGGGGAATCAGCCCCGGCATTTT.

This chain uses TRBV5-1 with TRBJ1-6; maybe TRBD1 (5 bases). Trimming stripped 0 bases from V and 6 bases from J, with 10 bases between. CDR3 length: 15 amino acids. Germline V gene data show CDR1 as SGHRS and CDR2 as YFSETQ. CDR3 sequence: CASSLGGGGNSPLHF. The CDR3 bases are TGCGCCAGCAGCTTGGGCGGGGGTGGTAATTCACCCCTCCACTTT.

The rearrangement uses TRBV10-3 and TRBJ1-4, with D maybe TRBD1 (5 bases). Germline V CDR1 and CDR2: ENHRY, SYGVKD. This CDR3 spans 14 amino acids. V was clipped by 7 bases and J by 7 bases, with 16 bases between them. CDR3 in DNA: TGTGCCATCAACGGAGCAGGGATCGGTGAAAAACTGTTTTTT. Its protein product is CAINGAGIGEKLFF.

The chain has TRBV10-3 and TRBJ2-5; no clear D. The CDR3 length is 13 residues. Germline loops: CDR1 ENHRY, CDR2 SYGVKD. V shed 10 bases and J shed 5 bases, with 17 bases lying between them. This CDR3 is CASSRSLGETQYF. The DNA of the CDR3 is TGTGCCAGCAGCCGTTCACTCGGGGAGACCCAGTACTTC.

This clonotype was observed many times. The V and J genes are TRBV2 and TRBJ1-1; 9 nucleotides agree with TRBD1. The V gene's germline CDR1 is SNHLY and CDR2 FYNNEI. The CDR3 runs to 15 residues. With 3 bases clipped from V and 7 bases from J, the junction kept 9 bases outside the gene matches. The CDR3 loop reads CASSDTGGFGGEAFF. Written as DNA, the CDR3 is TGTGCCAGCAGTGACACAGGGGGCTTTGGAGGTGAAGCTTTCTTT.

This clonotype has a count of ten or more. This rearrangement joins TRBV2 to TRBJ2-2; 11 positions agree with TRBD1. Germline assignment: CDR1 SNHLY and CDR2 FYNNEI. The CDR3 loop spans 16 amino acids. Unmatched junction bases numbered 6, after V lost 2 bases and J lost 7 bases. The CDR3 reads CASSETGTGGVGELFF. Here the CDR3 DNA reads TGTGCCAGCAGTGAAACTGGGACAGGGGGTGTCGGGGAGCTGTTTTTT.

This clonotype was picked up many times. The chain recombines TRBV10-3 with TRBJ1-2, with 10 bases that match TRBD1. Germline V gene data show CDR1 as ENHRY and CDR2 as SYGVKD. This CDR3 has 15 amino acids. The ends lost 2 bases at V and 8 bases at J; junction bases unmatched: 8. This CDR3 reads CAISEGTGAGWGYTF. The CDR3 DNA reads as TGTGCCATCAGTGAGGGGACAGGGGCAGGCTGGGGCTACACCTTC.

This rearrangement joins TRBV5-1 to TRBJ2-7; TRBD2 matches 11 bases. The V segment lost 1 base and the J segment 9 bases; nucleotides outside the gene matches: 6. In germline, CDR1 is SGHRS, CDR2 YFSETQ. The CDR3 runs 14 residues. CDR3 nucleotide sequence: TGCGCCAGCAGCTTGACTAGCGGGAGAGGAGGGCAGTACTTC. The encoded protein is CASSLTSGRGGQYF.

The rearrangement joins TRBV5-6 to TRBJ1-4, with TRBD1 as a possible D gene (5 bases). Trimming cost V 5 bases and J 0 bases, with 20 bases left between them. In germline, CDR1 is SGHDT, CDR2 YYEEEE. This CDR3 has 18 amino acids. In DNA, the CDR3 is TGTGCCAGCAGTTGGGGACTGGAAACGGATGCAACTAATGAAAAACTGTTTTTT. Translation: CASSWGLETDATNEKLFF. Variable domain in full (rest from reference TRBV5-6 and TRBJ1-4): DAGVTQSPTHLIKTRGQQVTLRCSPKSGHDTVSWYQQALGQGPQFIFQYYEEEERQRGNFPDRFSGHQFPNYSSELNVNALLLGDSALYLCASSWGLETDATNEKLFFGSGTQLSVL.

This clonotype appeared many times. The rearrangement links TRBV7-6 to TRBJ1-3; 7 nucleotides line up with TRBD1. The J segment lost 1 base and the V segment lost 2 bases, leaving 14 bases of the junction unmatched. The CDR3 contains 19 residues. Germline CDR1 and CDR2: SGHVS and FNYEAQ. CDR3 protein: CASSLKRTGSANSGNTIYF. In DNA, the CDR3 is TGTGCCAGCAGCTTAAAAAGGACAGGATCCGCCAATTCTGGAAACACCATATATTTT.

This clonotype was recorded many times. The rearrangement links TRBV29-1 to TRBJ1-4; possible D gene TRBD1, 5 bases. CDR3 length equals 13 residues. V was trimmed by 4 bases and J by 3 bases, leaving 9 bases between them. CDR1 SQVTM and CDR2 ANQGSEA come from the germline V gene. The DNA of the CDR3 is TGCAGCGTTGTCACAGGCCCTAATGAAAAACTGTTTTTT. It yields the protein CSVVTGPNEKLFF.

This clonotype has a count of ten or more. V usage is TRBV12-3 or TRBV12-4 and J usage is TRBJ1-6; D gene uncertain. This CDR3 has 15 residues. The V end lost 7 bases, the J end lost 10 bases, and 20 bases lay between the germline ends. CDR3 DNA: TGTGCCAGCACCCCCGGCGGTCGGGCCAGGTCACCCCTCCACTTT. This translates into CASTPGGRARSPLHF.

Many counts were recorded for this clonotype. This chain links TRBV20-1 with TRBJ1-5, with no clear D. The germline CDR1 and CDR2 sequences are DFQATT and SNEGSKA (reference sequence). This CDR3 contains 14 residues. Trimming took off 5 bases at V and 4 bases at J, with 15 bases between the two ends. The CDR3 is CSASFPAGNQPQHF. The CDR3 region has the DNA TGCAGTGCTTCCTTTCCAGCCGGTAATCAGCCCCAGCATTTT.